This T cell receptor (beta chain) is drawn from a study of blood T cells in healthy people across ages. CDR1 is DFQATT and CDR2 is SNEGSKA in the germline V gene (reference sequence). The CDR3 totals 14 residues. The study's findings and limits: Researchers deemed the diversity estimates from one million T cells underestimates.

A sample-barcoded 5' primer and a J-beta primer mix were used in a second PCR of roughly 6 to 12 cycles. Template switching added a 12-random-nucleotide identifier to every cDNA molecule. Every sample returned 2.5 million or more CDR3-containing paired-end reads. TCRdb analysed the 5' RACE reads with MiXCR anew, one entry per CDR3 protein. The sample lists 920,000 or so distinct CDR3 sequences; 45% were seen once. This clonotype was observed a single time. The antigen remains unidentified. The chain joins TRBV20-1 to TRBJ2-5; TRBD2 matches at 9 bases. The assigned J gene may be wrong: the sequence end matches TRBJ2-7 better. The receptor's source is a woman aged 55-70 years in good health. Sequencing input: blood. The CDR3 sequence: CSAVPGLAVHEQYF. CDR3 DNA sequence: TGCAGTGCTGTACCGGGACTAGCCGTGCACGAGCAGTACTTC.